The next 5 T cell receptor beta chains were all read from a single sample in a study of blood T cell repertoires in COVID-19. TCRdb keeps only in-frame clones here, not all; method: immunoSEQ multiplex PCR. The sample lists about 100,000 clones; almost 90% were seen once. Sequencing was done on a sample of peripheral blood. The receptor source for this set is a human donor in a cohort sampled during active COVID-19.

This chain uses TRBV28 with TRBJ2-7, with 10 positions matching TRBD1. The CDR3 extends over 14 amino acids. CDR1 is MDHEN, CDR2 SYDVKM, per germline. After removal of 7 bases from V and 0 bases from J, the junction contained 3 bases not matched to a gene. This CDR3 reads CASKRTGGSYEQYF. CDR3 coding DNA: TGTGCCAGCAAAAGGACAGGGGGCTCCTACGAGCAGTACTTC.

The chain combines TRBV5-1 with TRBJ2-7, with 12 bases aligning to TRBD2. V shed 0 bases, J shed 4 bases, and the junction held 5 bases outside the gene matches. The CDR3 consists of 16 residues. Germline CDR1 and CDR2: SGHRS and YFSETQ. The CDR3 protein is CASSLGLTSGSYEQYF. The CDR3, as DNA: TGCGCCAGCAGCTTGGGACTGACTAGCGGGAGTTACGAGCAGTACTTC.

V is TRBV6-2 or TRBV6-3 and J is TRBJ1-5; no reliable D call. The V end lost 5 bases, the J end lost 6 bases, and 17 bases lay between the germline ends. This CDR3 region has 15 residues. The germline CDR1 and CDR2 sequences are MNHEY and SVGEGT. CDR3 DNA sequence: TGTGCCAGCAGTACCCCGGGAGCGGCCTCTCAGCCCCAGCATTTT. Protein product: CASSTPGAASQPQHF.

The chain recombines TRBV24-1 with TRBJ2-1; tentative D call: TRBD1 (5 bases). This CDR3 has 13 amino acids. The germline V gene has CDR1 KGHDR and CDR2 SFDVKD. The V end lost 9 bases, the J end lost 7 bases, and 15 bases lay between the germline ends. The CDR3 region is CATDSPLGNEQFF. The CDR3 region has the DNA TGTGCCACCGACAGCCCCCTGGGGAATGAGCAGTTCTTC.

The rearrangement joins TRBV7-9 to TRBJ1-1; D might be TRBD1 (5 bases). Germline CDR1 reads SEHNR; CDR2 reads FQNEAQ (reference sequence). The CDR3 sequence is 13 residues long. V shed 6 bases and J shed 2 bases, with 10 bases lying between them. This CDR3 reads CASRPDTNTEAFF. The CDR3 DNA follows: TGTGCCAGCAGACCGGACACAAACACTGAAGCTTTCTTT.